Below, 3 T cell receptor beta chains from the same sample are listed, as sequenced in a study of T cell repertoires and Cas9 in healthy adults (dated by TCRdb to the late 2010s). Libraries were prepared through the immunoSEQ multiplex PCR assay. TCRdb holds this immuneACCESS table with in-frame rearrangements only. Some clones are missing; in checked studies, unresolved V genes explain under half, and the rest has no known cause. The table for this sample lists tens of thousands of clones; less than 95% of them were counted only once. 0.84% of the sample is taken by the ten largest. Material for sequencing was CD4+ effector T cells (CD127+, CD25-, CD137-, CD154-) from PBMCs; culture status not recorded. These receptors all come from a human donor in good health.

This clone was counted once. This rearrangement joins TRBV4-1 to TRBJ1-5, with a possible D match to TRBD1 (5 bases). The germline V and J ends were trimmed by 4 bases and 1 base, with 17 bases remaining between them. Germline CDR1 and CDR2: MGHRA and YSYEKL. The CDR3 contains 17 residues. The CDR3 nucleotides read TGCGCCAGCAGCCTCAAAGGCGCGGGGGAAAGCAATCAGCCCCAGCATTTT. This gives the protein CASSLKGAGESNQPQHF.

The gene calls are TRBV19 and TRBJ1-1, with D maybe TRBD1 (5 bases). The CDR3 runs to 17 residues. Looked up from germline, CDR1 is LNHDA and CDR2 is SQIVND (reference sequence). V lost 0 bases and J 0 bases, leaving 14 bases between the germline ends. Here the CDR3 DNA reads TGTGCCAGTAGTATAGACCGGGACGGAAACATGAACACTGAAGCTTTCTTT. It specifies CASSIDRDGNMNTEAFF.

The chain uses TRBV6-1 and TRBJ2-7; D is undetermined. The germline V and J ends were trimmed by 8 bases and 3 bases, with 20 bases remaining between them. The CDR3 is 15 residues long. The germline V gene has CDR1 MNHNS and CDR2 SASEGT. The CDR3 sequence is CASSNAEAPLYEQYF. The CDR3 DNA is TGTGCCAGCTCGAACGCGGAAGCGCCACTCTACGAGCAGTACTTC.